Listed below are T cell receptor beta chains from one sample, sequenced in a study of cytomegalovirus exposure and HLA in healthy donors. The data were produced by immunoSEQ multiplex PCR, yet TCRdb's version contains in-frame clones alone and is incomplete. The sample includes under 250,000 clones, just over 90% seen only once; the top ten take about 1%. Sequencing was carried out using PBMCs. These receptors were obtained from a woman aged 18-35 years in good health and CMV-seronegative. The CDR3 runs from the conserved cysteine through the conserved F or W. D genes are given only for firm matches. Expanded clones are given a class, and other clones once, few, many or no size at all.

D	V	J	size	DNA	CDR3
TRBD1	TRBV5-4	TRBJ1-2	NA	TGTGCCAGCAGCTTGAGGGCAGGGGGCTATGGCTACACCTTC	CASSLRAGGYGYTF
TRBD1	TRBV5-1	TRBJ2-5	once	TGCGCCAGCACCCGGGGTCCGGGACAGATCCAAGAGACCCAGTACTTC	CASTRGPGQIQETQYF
NA	TRBV7-9	TRBJ2-7	NA	TGTGCCAGCAGCTTAGCCGTTTCGGGGTACGAGCAGTACTTC	CASSLAVSGYEQYF
NA	TRBV4-1	TRBJ1-4	NA	TGCGCCAGCAGCCAAGATAATCCGACGGACAGCGCAACTAATGAAAAACTGTTTTTT	CASSQDNPTDSATNEKLFF
NA	TRBV6-6	TRBJ2-7	NA	TGTGCCAGCAGTTACTCGCCGGGAACCTACGAGCAGTACTTC	CASSYSPGTYEQYF
TRBD2	TRBV13	TRBJ2-7	once	TGTGCCAGCAGCTTGGCGGGGGCCTACGAGCAGTACTTC	CASSLAGAYEQYF
TRBD1	TRBV28	TRBJ1-2	NA	TGTGCCAGCAGCTCCGGACAGGGGTCCCCTTCGTATGGCTACACCTTC	CASSSGQGSPSYGYTF
TRBD1	TRBV15	TRBJ1-5	NA	TGTGCCACCAGCAGAGAAAGACAGGGTCCTAGCAATCAGCCCCAGCATTTT	CATSRERQGPSNQPQHF
NA	TRBV5-5	TRBJ2-2	NA	TGTGCCAGCCACAAAAACACCGGGGAGCTGTTTTTT	CASHKNTGELFF
NA	TRBV6-4	TRBJ2-5	NA	TGTGCCAGCACTGGACTATTCGGGCTAGAAGACCAGTACTTC	CASTGLFGLEDQYF
NA	TRBV6-1	TRBJ1-3	NA	TGTGCCAGCAGGGAGTACAGGGGAAACACCATATATTTT	CASREYRGNTIYF
NA	TRBV6-1	TRBJ1-3	NA	TGTGCCAGCCTCCCCGCTGGCCGCTCTGGAAACACCATATATTTT	CASLPAGRSGNTIYF
TRBD2	TRBV30	TRBJ2-3	NA	TGTGCCTGGAGTGTCACGGGGGGAGATACGCAGTATTTT	CAWSVTGGDTQYF
NA	TRBV30	TRBJ2-5	NA	TGTGCCTGGAGTCGACAGACCCAAGAGACCCAGTACTTC	CAWSRQTQETQYF
TRBD2	TRBV19	TRBJ2-5	once	TGTGCCAGTAGTCTTCGACTAGCGGGAGAGGAGGAGACCCAGTACTTC	CASSLRLAGEEETQYF
TRBD1	TRBV12-5	TRBJ1-2	NA	TGTGCTAGTGGTTTACCCGGGACAGGGGATCACTATGGCTACACCTTC	CASGLPGTGDHYGYTF
NA	TRBV29-1	TRBJ2-1	NA	TGCAGCGAAGCATCCTACAATGAGCAGTTCTTC	CSEASYNEQFF
TRBD1	TRBV7-9	TRBJ2-5	NA	TGTGCCAGCAGTTTGACAGGGGGCGAAGAGACCCAGTACTTC	CASSLTGGEETQYF
TRBD2	TRBV10-3	TRBJ2-1	NA	TGTGCCATCAGTGAGTCCCGCACTAGCGGGAGCTCCTACAATGAGCAGTTCTTC	CAISESRTSGSSYNEQFF
NA	TRBV11-2	TRBJ2-2	NA	TGTGCCAGCAGCTTATTTTGGGCCCCGAAGGGGTCCGTCCCCGGGGAGCTGTTTTTT	CASSLFWAPKGSVPGELFF
TRBD1	TRBV7-2	TRBJ1-1	NA	TGTGCCAGCAGCTTAGCAGGGGGCTCGAACACTGAAGCTTTCTTT	CASSLAGGSNTEAFF
TRBD2	TRBV6-6	TRBJ2-1	NA	TGTGCCAGCAGTCTATGGACTAGCGGGATATACAATGAGCAGTTCTTC	CASSLWTSGIYNEQFF
TRBD2	TRBV11-2	TRBJ2-1	NA	TGTGCCAGCAGCTCGACGGGAGGGGTGTGGGGGCAGTTCTTC	CASSSTGGVWGQFF
TRBD1	TRBV7-9	TRBJ1-3	NA	TGTGCCAGCAGCCGAACCACGGGACAGGGAACTGGAAACACCATATATTTT	CASSRTTGQGTGNTIYF
TRBD2	TRBV2	TRBJ2-7	NA	TGTGCCAGCAGTGAAAGTTTTAGCGGGTTCTACGAGCAGTACTTC	CASSESFSGFYEQYF
TRBD1	TRBV25-1	TRBJ1-2	NA	TGTGCCAGCAGTGAACCCGGACAGGGCTATGGCTACACCTTC	CASSEPGQGYGYTF
NA	TRBV28	TRBJ1-6	NA	TGTGCCAGCCACCTCCCGGGTTCACCCCTCCACTTT	CASHLPGSPLHF
NA	TRBV13	TRBJ1-1	NA	TGTGCCAGCAGCTCGGGCGGGGCCACTGAAGCTTTCTTT	CASSSGGATEAFF
NA	TRBV30	TRBJ2-1	NA	TGTGCCTGGAGTCGACTTATCACCTACAATGAGCAGTTCTTC	CAWSRLITYNEQFF
NA	TRBV7-9	TRBJ1-1	NA	TGTGCCAGCAGCTTAAGCGTAAACACTGAAGCTTTCTTT	CASSLSVNTEAFF
TRBD1	TRBV7-9	TRBJ1-4	NA	TGTGCCAGCAGCATCGGACAGGGGAATAATGAAAAACTGTTTTTT	CASSIGQGNNEKLFF
NA	TRBV27	TRBJ1-5	NA	TGTGCCAGCGGGGGTGGGGGCCCTTATAGCAATCAGCCCCAGCATTTT	CASGGGGPYSNQPQHF
TRBD1	TRBV7-8	TRBJ1-5	NA	TGTGCCAGCAGCGGCGGGACAGGGGTGATTCAGCCCCAGCATTTT	CASSGGTGVIQPQHF
TRBD1	TRBV4-1	TRBJ1-2	once	TGCGCCAGCAGCCTCGGTAAGACAGGGGGCTTTGGCTACACCTTC	CASSLGKTGGFGYTF
NA	TRBV4-1	TRBJ2-7	NA	TGCGCCAGCAGCCAAGAGTCTGGGATAGGGGGGCAGTACTTC	CASSQESGIGGQYF
NA	TRBV7-3	TRBJ2-7	NA	TGTGCCAGCAGCTATGTCGGTGGCGGGTCCTACGAGCAGTACTTC	CASSYVGGGSYEQYF
NA	TRBV11-2	TRBJ1-1	NA	TGTGCCAGCAGCTTATTGGTGGGAGAGACTGAAGCTTTCTTT	CASSLLVGETEAFF
NA	TRBV4-1	TRBJ2-3	NA	TGCGCCAGCAGCCTGGGGAGTACAGATACGCAGTATTTT	CASSLGSTDTQYF
TRBD1	TRBV5-6	TRBJ2-7	NA	TGTGCCAGCAGCCCAGAGGGACAGTCTTCCTACGAGCAGTACTTC	CASSPEGQSSYEQYF